The 3 T cell receptor beta chains given below trace back to one sample, sequenced in a study of T cell responses to AZD1222 COVID-19 vaccine. The data were produced by immunoSEQ multiplex PCR, yet TCRdb's version contains in-frame clones alone and is incomplete. This sample yields 95,000 to 150,000 clones, of which about 90% are seen a single time; approximately 1.5% belongs to the top ten. The sample consisted of peripheral blood, taken on day 0 of AZD1222 vaccination. These receptors came from an adult in good health.

The J gene is TRBJ1-2, the V gene TRBV29-1; 8 nucleotides align to TRBD1. Germline V gene sequence: CDR1 SQVTM, CDR2 ANQGSEA. This CDR3 contains 13 residues. Germline trimming cut 6 bases from V and 5 bases from J; bases unmatched to any gene: 8. The CDR3 loop reads CSVPIDRGYGYTF. The CDR3 DNA reads as TGCAGCGTCCCAATCGACAGGGGATATGGCTACACCTTC.

The rearrangement links TRBV5-8 to TRBJ2-3; D is ambiguous. The CDR3 extends over 13 amino acids. V lost 2 bases, J lost 2 bases, and 6 bases lay in between. Germline-derived CDR1 and CDR2 are SGHTS and YDEGEE. In DNA form, the CDR3 reads TGTGCCAGCAGCTTAAGGGTCACAGATACGCAGTATTTT. This sequence encodes CASSLRVTDTQYF.

The CDR3 loop reads CASSSPTPAYEQYF. CDR3 nucleotide sequence: TGCGCCAGCAGCTCACCGACACCAGCCTACGAGCAGTACTTC. The genes are TRBV5-1 and TRBJ2-7, with D unresolved. The CDR3 has 14 residues. The V end was cut by 3 bases, the J end by 2 bases, with 12 bases between. The germline CDR1 and CDR2 sequences are SGHRS and YFSETQ.